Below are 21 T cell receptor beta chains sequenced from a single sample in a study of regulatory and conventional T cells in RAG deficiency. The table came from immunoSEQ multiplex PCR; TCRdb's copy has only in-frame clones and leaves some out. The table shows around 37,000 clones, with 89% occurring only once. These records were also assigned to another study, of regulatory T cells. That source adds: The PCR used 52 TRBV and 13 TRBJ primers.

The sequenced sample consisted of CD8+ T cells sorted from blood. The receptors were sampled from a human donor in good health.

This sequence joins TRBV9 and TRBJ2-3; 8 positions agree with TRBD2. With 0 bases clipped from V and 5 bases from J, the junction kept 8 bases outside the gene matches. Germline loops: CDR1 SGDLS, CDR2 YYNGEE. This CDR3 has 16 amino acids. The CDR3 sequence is CASSVGIAGLVDTQYF. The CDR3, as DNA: TGTGCCAGCAGCGTAGGTATAGCGGGGTTGGTAGATACGCAGTATTTT.

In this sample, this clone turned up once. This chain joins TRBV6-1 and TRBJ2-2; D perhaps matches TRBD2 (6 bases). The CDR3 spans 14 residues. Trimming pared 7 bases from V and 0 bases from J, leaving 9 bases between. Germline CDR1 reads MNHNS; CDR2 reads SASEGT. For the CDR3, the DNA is TGTGCCAGCACGGGGGACTCGAACACCGGGGAGCTGTTTTTT. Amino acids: CASTGDSNTGELFF.

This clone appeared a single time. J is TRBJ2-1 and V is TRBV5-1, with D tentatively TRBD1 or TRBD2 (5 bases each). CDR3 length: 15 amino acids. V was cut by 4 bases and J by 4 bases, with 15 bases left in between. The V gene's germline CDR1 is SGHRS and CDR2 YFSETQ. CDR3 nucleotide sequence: TGCGCCAGCAGCAACGGGACCGCTGGATACAATGAGCAGTTCTTC. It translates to CASSNGTAGYNEQFF.

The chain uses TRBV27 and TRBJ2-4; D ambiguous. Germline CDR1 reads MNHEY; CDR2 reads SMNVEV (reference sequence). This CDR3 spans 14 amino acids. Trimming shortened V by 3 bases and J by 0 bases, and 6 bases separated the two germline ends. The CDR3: CASSFVGAKNIQYF. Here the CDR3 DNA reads TGTGCCAGCAGTTTTGTAGGAGCCAAAAACATTCAGTACTTC.

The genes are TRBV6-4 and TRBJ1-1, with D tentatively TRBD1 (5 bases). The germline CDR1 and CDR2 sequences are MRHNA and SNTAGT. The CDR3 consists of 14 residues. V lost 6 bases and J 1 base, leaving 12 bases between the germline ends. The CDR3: CASRYSTENTEAFF. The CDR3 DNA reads TGTGCCAGCAGATATTCGACAGAGAACACTGAAGCTTTCTTT.

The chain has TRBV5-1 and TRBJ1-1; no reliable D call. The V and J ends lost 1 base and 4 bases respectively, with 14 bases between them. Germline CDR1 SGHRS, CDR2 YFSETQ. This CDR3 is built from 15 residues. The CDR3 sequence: CASSLFGPRSTEAFF. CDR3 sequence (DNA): TGCGCCAGCAGCTTGTTTGGTCCTAGGAGCACTGAAGCTTTCTTT.

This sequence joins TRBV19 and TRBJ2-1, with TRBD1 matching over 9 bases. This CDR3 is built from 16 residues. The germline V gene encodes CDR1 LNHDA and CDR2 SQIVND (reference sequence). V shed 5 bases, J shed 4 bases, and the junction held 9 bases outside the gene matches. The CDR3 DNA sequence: TGTGCCAGTAGTCCCGGGACAGGGTCTGCTTACAATGAGCAGTTCTTC. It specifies CASSPGTGSAYNEQFF.

CDR3 DNA sequence: TGTGCCAGCAGCTTGGGAACGAGCAGGGGGGATTCACCCCTCCACTTT. Translation: CASSLGTSRGDSPLHF. J is TRBJ1-6 and V is TRBV5-4; TRBD1 agrees at 7 bases. J lost 8 bases, V lost 0 bases, and 8 bases had no gene match. The CDR3 extends over 16 amino acids. Germline loops: CDR1 SGHNT, CDR2 YYREEE (reference sequence). Full variable domain (outside the CDR3, taken from reference TRBV5-4 and TRBJ1-6): ETGVTQSPTHLIKTRGQQVTLRCSSQSGHNTVSWYQQALGQGPQFIFQYYREEENGRGNFPPRFSGLQFPNYSSELNVNALELDDSALYLCASSLGTSRGDSPLHFGNGTRLTVT.

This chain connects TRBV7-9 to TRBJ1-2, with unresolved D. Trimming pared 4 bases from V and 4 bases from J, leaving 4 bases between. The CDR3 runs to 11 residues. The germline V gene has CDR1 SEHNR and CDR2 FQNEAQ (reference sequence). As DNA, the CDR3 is TGTGCCAGCAGCTCAACCTATGGCTACACCTTC. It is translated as CASSSTYGYTF.

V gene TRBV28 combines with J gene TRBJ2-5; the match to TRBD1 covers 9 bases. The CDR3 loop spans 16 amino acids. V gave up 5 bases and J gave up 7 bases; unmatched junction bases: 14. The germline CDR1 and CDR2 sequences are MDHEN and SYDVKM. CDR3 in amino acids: CASSPRGGGQGGTQYF. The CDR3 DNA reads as TGTGCCAGCAGTCCGCGAGGGGGGGGACAGGGCGGGACCCAGTACTTC.

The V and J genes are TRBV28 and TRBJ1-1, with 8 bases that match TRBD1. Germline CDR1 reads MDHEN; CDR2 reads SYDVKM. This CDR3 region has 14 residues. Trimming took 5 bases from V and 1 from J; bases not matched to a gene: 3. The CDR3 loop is CASSPGTGNTEAFF. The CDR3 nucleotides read TGTGCCAGCAGTCCCGGGACAGGGAACACTGAAGCTTTCTTT.

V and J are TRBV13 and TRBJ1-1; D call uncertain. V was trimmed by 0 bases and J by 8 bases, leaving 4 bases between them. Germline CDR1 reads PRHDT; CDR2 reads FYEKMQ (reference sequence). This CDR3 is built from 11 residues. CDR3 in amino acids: CASSLGGEAFF. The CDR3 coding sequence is TGTGCCAGCAGCTTAGGGGGGGAAGCTTTCTTT.

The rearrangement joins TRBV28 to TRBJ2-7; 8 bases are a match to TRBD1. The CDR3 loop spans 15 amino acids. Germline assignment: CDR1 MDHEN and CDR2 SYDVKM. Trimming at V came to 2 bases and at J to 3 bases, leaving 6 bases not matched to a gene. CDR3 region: CASSLTQDRGYEQYF. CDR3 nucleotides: TGTGCCAGCAGTTTAACACAAGACAGGGGCTACGAGCAGTACTTC. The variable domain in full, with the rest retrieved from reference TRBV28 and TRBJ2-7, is DVKVTQSSRYLVKRTGEKVFLECVQDMDHENMFWYRQDPGLGLRLIYFSYDVKMKEKGDIPEGYSVSREKKERFSLILESASTNQTSMYLCASSLTQDRGYEQYFGPGTRLTVT.

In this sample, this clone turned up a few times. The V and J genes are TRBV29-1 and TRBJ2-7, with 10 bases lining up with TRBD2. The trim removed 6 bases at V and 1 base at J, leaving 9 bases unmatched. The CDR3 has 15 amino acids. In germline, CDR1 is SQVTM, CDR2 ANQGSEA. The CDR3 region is CSVEKTSGLSYEQYF. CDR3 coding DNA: TGCAGCGTCGAAAAGACTAGCGGGTTATCCTACGAGCAGTACTTC.

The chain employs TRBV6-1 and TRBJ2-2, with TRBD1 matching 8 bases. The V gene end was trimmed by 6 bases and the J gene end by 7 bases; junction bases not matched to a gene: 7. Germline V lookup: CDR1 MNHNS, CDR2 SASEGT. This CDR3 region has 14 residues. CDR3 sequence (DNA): TGTGCCAGCAGACTGGACAGGGCGAGCGGGGAGCTGTTTTTT. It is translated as CASRLDRASGELFF.

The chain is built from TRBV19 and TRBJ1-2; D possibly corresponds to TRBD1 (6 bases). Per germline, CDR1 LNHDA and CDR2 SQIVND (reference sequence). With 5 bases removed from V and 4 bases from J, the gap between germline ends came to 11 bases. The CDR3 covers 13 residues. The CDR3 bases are TGTGCCAGTAGTCCTGGACAGTCCTATGGCTACACCTTC. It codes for CASSPGQSYGYTF.

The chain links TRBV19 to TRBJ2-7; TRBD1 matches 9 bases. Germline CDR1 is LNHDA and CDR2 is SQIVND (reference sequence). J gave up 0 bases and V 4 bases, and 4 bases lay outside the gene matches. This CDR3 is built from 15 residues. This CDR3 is CASSTRTGASYEQYF. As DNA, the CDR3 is TGTGCCAGTAGTACGAGGACAGGGGCCTCCTACGAGCAGTACTTC.

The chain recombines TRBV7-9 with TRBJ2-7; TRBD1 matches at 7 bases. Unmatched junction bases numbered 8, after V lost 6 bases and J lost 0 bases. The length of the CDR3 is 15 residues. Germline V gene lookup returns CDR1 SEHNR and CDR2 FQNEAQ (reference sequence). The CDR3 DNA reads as TGTGCCAGCAGTCAAACTGGGACAGCCTCCTACGAGCAGTACTTC. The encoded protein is CASSQTGTASYEQYF.

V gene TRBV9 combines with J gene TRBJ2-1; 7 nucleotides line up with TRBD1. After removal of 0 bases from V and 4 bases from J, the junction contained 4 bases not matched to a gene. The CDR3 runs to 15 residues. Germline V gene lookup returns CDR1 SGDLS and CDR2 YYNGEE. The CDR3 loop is CASSVVGTDYNEQFF. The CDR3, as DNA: TGTGCCAGCAGCGTAGTGGGGACAGATTACAATGAGCAGTTCTTC.

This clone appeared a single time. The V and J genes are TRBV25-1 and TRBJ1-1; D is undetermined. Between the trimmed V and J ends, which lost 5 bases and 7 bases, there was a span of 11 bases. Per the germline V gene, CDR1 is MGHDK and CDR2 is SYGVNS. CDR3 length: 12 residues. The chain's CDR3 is CASSLGSSEAFF. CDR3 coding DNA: TGTGCCAGCAGTTTAGGGTCCAGTGAAGCTTTCTTT.

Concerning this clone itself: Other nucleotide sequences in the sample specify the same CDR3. DNA for the CDR3: TGTGCCAGCAGTTACTCAGGCGAAAAACTGTTTTTT. Its translation: CASSYSGEKLFF. V and J are TRBV6-5 and TRBJ1-4; D call uncertain. Trimming took 0 bases from V and 8 from J, leaving 4 bases between them. The CDR3 runs to 12 residues. Looked up from germline, CDR1 is MNHEY and CDR2 is SVGAGI.